A single sample gave rise to the 26 T cell receptor beta chains below, sequenced in a study of T cells in localized non-small cell lung cancer (dated by TCRdb to 2020 to 2022). Libraries were constructed by the immunoSEQ multiplex PCR assay. TCRdb took over this immuneACCESS table, retaining in-frame rearrangements with V and J assigned. Such tables are incomplete; in checked studies, under half of the missing clones stem from an unresolved V gene, and the remainder is unexplained. Present in this sample are 3,300 or so clones, approximately 21% of which were seen just once. The ten largest clonotypes hold 5.5% of the sample. The material sequenced was lung tumor tissue, taken before any cancer treatment. These receptors originate from a female donor at least 60 years old with stage II lung adenocarcinoma.

CDR3 coding DNA: TGTGCCAGTAGCGACGATGCTAGGAGCGAGCAGTACTTC. Protein sequence: CASSDDARSEQYF. The chain combines TRBV19 with TRBJ2-7; D unclear. CDR1 and CDR2 (germline): LNHDA, SQIVND (reference sequence). V was trimmed by 6 bases and J by 6 bases, leaving 15 bases between them. The CDR3 runs 13 residues.

The sample holds a few counts of this clone. The rearrangement uses TRBV6-8 and TRBJ2-5; 16 bases are a match to TRBD2. Germline loops: CDR1 MNHGY, CDR2 SAAAGT. V lost 2 bases to trimming and J lost 2 bases; unmatched junction nucleotides: 8. CDR3 length: 19 amino acids. DNA of the CDR3: TGTGCCAGCAGTTACCCGGGACTAGCGGGAGGGAGGCGACAAGAGACCCAGTACTTC. Encoded protein: CASSYPGLAGGRRQETQYF.

This clone came up a few times. The J gene is TRBJ1-5, the V gene TRBV6-8; tentative D call: TRBD1 (5 bases). Germline loops: CDR1 MNHGY, CDR2 SAAAGT. The CDR3 is made up of 15 amino acids. Trimming removed 6 bases at V and 4 bases at J, with 16 bases between. This chain's CDR3 is CASRVAGTPNQPQHF. The CDR3 nucleotides read TGTGCCAGCAGGGTAGCCGGGACCCCAAATCAGCCCCAGCATTTT.

The V gene is TRBV19, the J gene TRBJ2-1; 7 bases line up with TRBD1. The ends lost 5 bases at V and 9 bases at J; junction bases unmatched: 16. Germline assignment: CDR1 LNHDA and CDR2 SQIVND (reference sequence). This CDR3 comprises 16 residues. Here the CDR3 reads CASSAAGTAKLPEQFF. CDR3 DNA sequence: TGTGCCAGTAGTGCGGCCGGGACAGCAAAACTCCCTGAGCAGTTCTTC.

This clone was seen more than once but under ten times. The gene calls are TRBV9 and TRBJ2-5; D not resolved. This CDR3 is built from 14 residues. CDR1 SGDLS and CDR2 YYNGEE come from the germline V gene. The V gene lost 5 bases and the J gene lost 5 bases, with 16 bases spanning the gap. The CDR3 DNA is TGTGCCAGCAGTGCGGACCAGGCCCCGGAGACCCAGTACTTC. This sequence encodes CASSADQAPETQYF.

The rearrangement uses TRBV25-1 and TRBJ2-5; D assignment may be TRBD1 or TRBD2 (6 bases each). The germline V and J ends were trimmed by 10 bases and 3 bases, with 18 bases remaining between them. There are 14 residues in the CDR3. The germline gives CDR1 MGHDK, CDR2 SYGVNS. The CDR3 here is CATGGGGIKETQYF. The CDR3 nucleotides are TGTGCCACTGGTGGAGGGGGGATCAAAGAGACCCAGTACTTC.

This clone occurred a few times. This rearrangement joins TRBV12-5 to TRBJ1-1; possibly TRBD1 for D (5 bases). The CDR3 consists of 15 residues. Germline V gene data show CDR1 as LGHNT and CDR2 as FRNRAP. CDR3 bases: TGTGCCAGCATTTACAGGAGGGAGGGTAACACTGAAGCTTTCTTT. Translation: CASIYRREGNTEAFF.

V is TRBV19 and J is TRBJ1-5; no firm D call. The germline V and J ends were trimmed by 3 bases and 0 bases, with 6 bases remaining between them. The CDR3 contains 14 residues. Germline V gives CDR1 LNHDA, CDR2 SQIVND (reference sequence). CDR3 amino acids: CASSMWGSNQPQHF. DNA of the CDR3: TGTGCCAGTAGTATGTGGGGTAGCAATCAGCCCCAGCATTTT.

The rearrangement uses TRBV15 and TRBJ2-3; D uncertain. Trimming took off 2 bases at V and 5 bases at J, with 11 bases between the two ends. From germline, CDR1 is LNHNV and CDR2 YYDKDF (reference sequence). CDR3 length: 14 residues. The CDR3 region has the DNA TGTGCCACCAGCAGAACGTCCCGATTAGATACGCAGTATTTT. This codes for CATSRTSRLDTQYF.

V and J are TRBV5-1 and TRBJ2-2, with 8 nucleotides matching TRBD2. The CDR3 runs 14 residues. The ends lost 0 bases at V and 6 bases at J; junction bases unmatched: 1. Germline CDR1 and CDR2: SGHRS and YFSETQ. The DNA for the CDR3 is TGCGCCAGCAGCTTGGTTAGCGGGGCCGGGGAGCTGTTTTTT. Its translation is CASSLVSGAGELFF.

The CDR3: CASSRTQNTGELFF. As DNA, the CDR3 is TGTGCCAGCAGCCGAACTCAGAACACCGGGGAGCTGTTTTTT. The chain employs TRBV14 and TRBJ2-2, with D uncertain. Looked up from germline, CDR1 is SGHDN and CDR2 is FVKESK. V gave up 4 bases and J gave up 1 base, with 7 bases separating them. The CDR3 is 14 residues long.

This clone has just a few counts. This chain joins TRBV28 and TRBJ2-5, with D possibly being TRBD1 or TRBD2 (5 bases each). Germline V gene lookup returns CDR1 MDHEN and CDR2 SYDVKM. This CDR3 spans 14 amino acids. V was cut by 7 bases and J by 5 bases, with 17 bases left in between. The CDR3 DNA follows: TGTGCCAGCACCCCGGGGCAGTCGTGGGAGACCCAGTACTTC. Amino acid sequence: CASTPGQSWETQYF.

This clone occurred a few times. This chain uses TRBV19 with TRBJ2-1; TRBD1 is a possible D gene (5 bases). V dropped 1 base and J dropped 8 bases, with 9 bases sitting between them. CDR1 and CDR2 from the germline V gene are LNHDA and SQIVND (reference sequence). The CDR3 has 13 amino acids. The CDR3 DNA sequence: TGTGCCAGTAGTATAGCCATAGGGGATGAGCAGTTCTTC. Its protein product is CASSIAIGDEQFF. Based on the CDR3 plus reference TRBV19 and TRBJ2-1, the full variable domain is DGGITQSPKYLFRKEGQNVTLSCEQNLNHDAMYWYRQDPGQGLRLIYYSQIVNDFQKGDIAEGYSVSREKKESFPLTVTSAQKNPTAFYLCASSIAIGDEQFFGPGTRLTVL.

This chain connects TRBV5-1 to TRBJ2-3; 9 nucleotides line up with TRBD2. CDR3 size: 14 residues. With 2 bases clipped from V and 4 bases from J, the junction kept 2 bases outside the gene matches. Looked up from germline, CDR1 is SGHRS and CDR2 is YFSETQ. CDR3 DNA sequence: TGCGCCAGCAGCTTAGCGGGAGGCGCAGATACGCAGTATTTT. Protein: CASSLAGGADTQYF.

Within the sample, this clone is medium-sized. The genes are TRBV11-3 and TRBJ1-1; D is perhaps TRBD1 (6 bases). The CDR3 sequence is 16 residues long. Germline CDR1 SGHNT, CDR2 YENEEA. Trimming pared 5 bases from V and 1 base from J, leaving 17 bases between. The DNA for the CDR3 is TGTGCCAGCAGCCCAGCCAGGGGCGTCAGGAACACTGAAGCTTTCTTT. This codes for CASSPARGVRNTEAFF.

By sample share, this clone is large (0.1 to 1%). The rearrangement joins TRBV28 to TRBJ2-6; 7 bases line up with TRBD1. Trimming at V came to 4 bases and at J to 0 bases, leaving 3 bases not matched to a gene. CDR3 size: 16 residues. Germline CDR1 is MDHEN and CDR2 is SYDVKM. For the CDR3, the DNA is TGTGCCAGCAGTTCTGCAGGGGGCTCTGGGGCCAACGTCCTGACTTTC. Translated, it gives CASSSAGGSGANVLTF. Filled out from reference TRBV28 and TRBJ2-6, the complete variable domain reads DVKVTQSSRYLVKRTGEKVFLECVQDMDHENMFWYRQDPGLGLRLIYFSYDVKMKEKGDIPEGYSVSREKKERFSLILESASTNQTSMYLCASSSAGGSGANVLTFGAGSRLTVL.

This clone was observed many times. Because a base is unread or ambiguous, its residue is represented by X. The V call is TRBV6-8, the J call TRBJ2-2; possible D gene TRBD1, 5 bases. The CDR3 has 17 residues. Per the germline V gene, CDR1 is MNHGY and CDR2 is SAAAGT. Trimming left V 0 bases short and J 3 bases short, with 14 bases between. As DNA, the CDR3 is TGTGCCAGCAGTTACTCAGGGTGGCAGGGYGACACCGGGGAGCTGTTTTTT. The encoded protein is CASSYSGWQXDTGELFF. The CDR3, in full, reads CASSYSGWQGDTGELFF.

This clone turned up a few times. The chain couples TRBV11-3 to TRBJ2-3, with 7 bases aligning to TRBD2. The junction had 15 bases not matched to a gene; V was cut back by 5 bases and J by 7 bases. Germline V gene data show CDR1 as SGHNT and CDR2 as YENEEA. The CDR3 has 16 amino acids. Here the CDR3 DNA reads TGTGCCAGCAGCGAACGGCCAGCGGGGTCACAAAATACGCAGTATTTT. Translated, it gives CASSERPAGSQNTQYF.

This clone came up a few times. The chain has TRBV11-3 and TRBJ2-1; maybe TRBD1 (5 bases). The CDR3 has 14 amino acids. Germline assignment: CDR1 SGHNT and CDR2 YENEEA. The V gene lost 3 bases and the J gene lost 5 bases, with 11 bases spanning the gap. The CDR3 DNA is TGTGCCAGCAGCTTGGGGCAGGTCAACAATGAGCAGTTCTTC. This gives the protein CASSLGQVNNEQFF.

This sequence joins TRBV29-1 and TRBJ2-7; 10 positions agree with TRBD1. The CDR3 has 14 residues. Germline-derived CDR1 and CDR2 are SQVTM and ANQGSEA. The V and J ends lost 4 bases and 6 bases, in that order; junction bases with no gene match: 9. Written as DNA, the CDR3 is TGCAGCGTTGCCCGCTCGGGACAGGGGTTCGAGCAGTACTTC. Its translation is CSVARSGQGFEQYF.

In this sample, this clone turned up a few times. This chain uses TRBV15 with TRBJ1-2; 11 nucleotides line up with TRBD1. Germline CDR1 and CDR2: LNHNV and YYDKDF (reference sequence). The CDR3 runs to 18 residues. V was clipped by 0 bases and J by 3 bases; unmatched bases: 9. The CDR3 here is CATSRDLDRGPGDYGYTF. The DNA for the CDR3 is TGTGCCACCAGCAGAGATCTGGACAGGGGGCCAGGGGACTATGGCTACACCTTC.

The genes are TRBV10-2 and TRBJ2-7, with 10 bases that match TRBD2. Germline loops: CDR1 WSHSY, CDR2 SAAADI. V shed 3 bases and J 4 bases; nucleotides not matched to a gene: 3. This CDR3 contains 14 residues. CDR3 nucleotide sequence: TGCGCCAGCAGTGACCCTAGCGGGAGTTACGAGCAGTACTTC. This translates into CASSDPSGSYEQYF.

The chain has TRBV6-1 and TRBJ1-2; TRBD1 is a possible D gene (5 bases). V lost 0 bases to trimming and J lost 8 bases, with 13 bases between them. Germline CDR1 is MNHNS and CDR2 is SASEGT. The CDR3 contains 14 residues. This CDR3 reads CASSEAGRVVGYTF. The CDR3 bases are TGTGCCAGCAGTGAAGCGGGACGGGTGGTGGGCTACACCTTC.

This clone was counted between two and nine times. The chain uses TRBV28 and TRBJ1-1, with a weak D call TRBD1 (5 bases). CDR3 length equals 13 residues. Per germline, CDR1 MDHEN and CDR2 SYDVKM. V was trimmed by 5 bases and J by 6 bases, leaving 13 bases between them. As DNA, the CDR3 is TGTGCCAGCAGTCTCGCCTGGGGCGCTGAAGCTTTCTTT. It encodes CASSLAWGAEAFF.

The chain couples TRBV30 to TRBJ1-4, with 7 bases aligning to TRBD1. The V gene's germline CDR1 is GTSNPN and CDR2 SVGIG (reference sequence). V shed 0 bases, J shed 10 bases, and the junction held 11 bases outside the gene matches. The CDR3 sequence is 15 residues long. The CDR3 bases are TGTGCCTGGAGTGTAGTCCAATCTAGGGGGCGAAAACTGTTTTTT. This translates into CAWSVVQSRGRKLFF.

This clone was seen repeatedly, ten times or more. The chain recombines TRBV11-3 with TRBJ2-1, with TRBD2 matching 12 bases. Germline CDR1 and CDR2: SGHNT and YENEEA. The V and J ends lost 6 bases and 0 bases, in that order; junction bases with no gene match: 3. The length of the CDR3 is 16 residues. The CDR3 bases are TGTGCCAGCAGGTGGGGACTAGCGGGCTCCTACAATGAGCAGTTCTTC. Encoded protein: CASRWGLAGSYNEQFF.